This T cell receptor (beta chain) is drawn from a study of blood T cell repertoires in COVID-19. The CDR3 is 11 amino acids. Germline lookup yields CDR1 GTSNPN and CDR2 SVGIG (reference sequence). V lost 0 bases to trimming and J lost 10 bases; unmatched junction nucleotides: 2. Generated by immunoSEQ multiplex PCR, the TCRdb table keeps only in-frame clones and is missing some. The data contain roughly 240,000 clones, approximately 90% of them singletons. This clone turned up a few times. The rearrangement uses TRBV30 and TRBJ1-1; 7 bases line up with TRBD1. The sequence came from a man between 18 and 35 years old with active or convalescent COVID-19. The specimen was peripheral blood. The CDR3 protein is CAWSVNRGAFF. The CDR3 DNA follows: TGTGCCTGGAGTGTAAACAGGGGAGCTTTCTTT.